These 27 T cell receptor beta chains were all obtained from the same sample, sequenced in a study of long-term antiretroviral therapy in people with HIV. Run at survey level, the immunoSEQ assay was version v3.0. The method was immunoSEQ multiplex PCR; TCRdb's version includes in-frame clones alone and lacks a portion of them. The table records 20,000 to 25,000 clones, approximately 91% of them present only once. Specimen: unsorted PBMCs, collected 0.6 years after starting antiretroviral therapy. The receptor source for this set is a man between 60 and 75 years old with HIV.

This chain uses TRBV2 with TRBJ2-2; D remains unclear. V lost 1 base, J lost 1 base, and 1 base lay in between. The CDR3 spans 13 residues. CDR1 and CDR2 (germline): SNHLY, FYNNEI. CDR3: CASSEGNTGELFF. The CDR3 DNA reads as TGTGCCAGCAGTGAAGGGAACACCGGGGAGCTGTTTTTT.

The CDR3 DNA reads TGTGCCAGCTCACAGAATTTCGTAACTAATGAAAAACTGTTTTTT. Its translation: CASSQNFVTNEKLFF. The V gene is TRBV18, the J gene TRBJ1-4, with D unclear. V gave up 4 bases and J gave up 1 base, with 10 bases separating them. This CDR3 spans 15 amino acids. Germline CDR1 is KGHSH and CDR2 is LQKENI.

This chain joins TRBV29-1 and TRBJ2-3; D gene uncertain. The length of the CDR3 is 13 residues. The germline CDR1 and CDR2 sequences are SQVTM and ANQGSEA. With 5 bases removed from V and 8 bases from J, the gap between germline ends came to 17 bases. This chain's CDR3 is CSVMTFASGTQYF. CDR3 coding DNA: TGCAGCGTTATGACTTTCGCTAGTGGTACGCAGTATTTT.

The J gene is TRBJ2-4, the V gene TRBV2; 9 positions agree with TRBD1. The CDR3 runs 16 residues. V dropped 7 bases and J dropped 1; count of bases not matched to a gene: 8. Germline CDR1 is SNHLY and CDR2 is FYNNEI. The CDR3 spells CASIRDRAGAKNIQYF. CDR3 nucleotide sequence: TGTGCCAGCATCCGGGACAGGGCGGGGGCCAAAAACATTCAGTACTTC.

The V gene is TRBV5-4, the J gene TRBJ2-1, with TRBD2 matching 8 bases. V trimming: 0 bases; J trimming: 3 bases; junction bases outside the gene matches: 5. The CDR3 length is 16 residues. Germline loops: CDR1 SGHNT, CDR2 YYREEE (reference sequence). Here the CDR3 DNA reads TGTGCCAGCAGCTTGGACTCCGGGACTAGCTACAATGAGCAGTTCTTC. Its protein is CASSLDSGTSYNEQFF.

The chain is built from TRBV7-3 and TRBJ1-1; no clear D. CDR1 and CDR2 from the germline V gene are SGHTA and FQGTGA. Trimming shortened V by 5 bases and J by 2 bases, and 6 bases separated the two germline ends. The CDR3 totals 12 residues. The CDR3 loop reads CASSRDNTEAFF. For the CDR3, the DNA is TGTGCCAGCAGCCGAGACAACACTGAAGCTTTCTTT.

V gene TRBV14 combines with J gene TRBJ2-7; D ambiguous. The CDR3 is 13 residues long. V was trimmed by 3 bases and J by 1 base, leaving 7 bases between them. Looked up from germline, CDR1 is SGHDN and CDR2 is FVKESK. CDR3 protein: CASSHGRSYEQYF. The DNA of the CDR3 is TGTGCCAGCAGCCATGGTAGATCCTACGAGCAGTACTTC.

V usage is TRBV10-1 and J usage is TRBJ2-7; D possibly corresponds to TRBD2 (5 bases). CDR1 and CDR2 (germline): WNHNN, SYGVQD (reference sequence). V was cut by 6 bases and J by 4 bases, with 16 bases left in between. The CDR3 loop spans 14 amino acids. CDR3 loop: CASSRDIALYEQYF. Here the CDR3 DNA reads TGCGCCAGCAGCCGGGATATAGCTTTATACGAGCAGTACTTC.

This clone was found once. The chain is built from TRBV11-2 and TRBJ2-5; D uncertain. Deletions cut 5 bases from V and 4 bases from J, with 17 bases between. The CDR3 is 15 residues long. Germline V CDR1 and CDR2: SGHAT, FQNNGV. The chain's CDR3 is CASSTWALGRETQYF. In DNA, the CDR3 is TGTGCCAGCAGCACCTGGGCCCTCGGCAGAGAGACCCAGTACTTC.

V gene TRBV2 combines with J gene TRBJ1-1; D is ambiguous. V was pared by 8 bases and J by 4 bases, with 17 bases between. The CDR3 spans 14 residues. Germline V gene sequence: CDR1 SNHLY, CDR2 FYNNEI. The CDR3 here is CASQSIQDVTEAFF. CDR3 DNA sequence: TGTGCCAGCCAGTCTATTCAGGACGTCACTGAAGCTTTCTTT.

This rearrangement joins TRBV7-9 to TRBJ2-7; D ambiguous. Trimming shortened V by 4 bases and J by 3 bases, and 4 bases separated the two germline ends. This CDR3 has 11 amino acids. Germline V gene data show CDR1 as SEHNR and CDR2 as FQNEAQ (reference sequence). The DNA for the CDR3 is TGTGCCAGCAGCTCCTACTACGAGCAGTACTTC. Protein sequence: CASSSYYEQYF.

The genes are TRBV10-1 and TRBJ1-5, with a weak D call TRBD1 (5 bases). CDR1 is WNHNN, CDR2 SYGVQD, per germline (reference sequence). V was clipped by 8 bases and J by 7 bases, with 15 bases between them. The CDR3 totals 13 residues. CDR3 bases: TGCGCCAGCGCTGCAGGGCCCCACCAGCCCCAGCATTTT. Its protein product is CASAAGPHQPQHF.

J is TRBJ2-7 and V is TRBV10-3; 10 positions match TRBD2. The germline V gene has CDR1 ENHRY and CDR2 SYGVKD. The CDR3 contains 14 residues. The trim removed 7 bases at V and 3 bases at J, leaving 6 bases unmatched. CDR3: CAITEREGLYEQYF. The CDR3 DNA reads TGTGCCATCACCGAGCGGGAGGGCCTCTACGAGCAGTACTTC.

This chain joins TRBV19 and TRBJ2-5; weak D call: TRBD2 (6 bases). Trimming took off 5 bases at V and 5 bases at J, with 21 bases between the two ends. This CDR3 spans 16 amino acids. The germline gives CDR1 LNHDA, CDR2 SQIVND (reference sequence). Here the CDR3 reads CASSDGSTGVWETQYF. The CDR3 bases are TGTGCCAGTAGTGATGGGTCCACGGGGGTTTGGGAGACCCAGTACTTC.

The chain recombines TRBV19 with TRBJ2-3; 8 nucleotides align to TRBD2. V dropped 3 bases and J dropped 6; count of bases not matched to a gene: 8. The germline V gene has CDR1 LNHDA and CDR2 SQIVND (reference sequence). The CDR3 loop spans 15 amino acids. CDR3 in DNA: TGTGCCAGTAGTATGGCCGGGGGGGGCTGGGATACGCAGTATTTT. Amino acids: CASSMAGGGWDTQYF.

This clone was picked up one time. V is TRBV6-1 and J is TRBJ2-7; TRBD1 might be the D (6 bases). The V and J ends lost 6 bases and 1 base respectively, with 10 bases between them. In germline, CDR1 is MNHNS, CDR2 SASEGT. The CDR3 has 13 amino acids. Written as DNA, the CDR3 is TGTGCCAGCAGGATGACAGGATCCTACGAGCAGTACTTC. Translating gives CASRMTGSYEQYF.

The chain joins TRBV28 to TRBJ2-7; D uncertain. CDR1 MDHEN and CDR2 SYDVKM come from the germline V gene. The CDR3 has 12 residues. Between the trimmed V and J ends, which lost 5 bases and 5 bases, there was a span of 10 bases. The CDR3: CASSGRWNEQYF. The CDR3 DNA follows: TGTGCCAGCAGTGGCAGGTGGAACGAGCAGTACTTC.

The CDR3: CASSLDASSEAFF. CDR3 sequence (DNA): TGTGCCAGCAGCTTGGATGCAAGCTCTGAAGCTTTCTTT. The gene calls are TRBV5-4 and TRBJ1-1; D not resolved. Looked up from germline, CDR1 is SGHNT and CDR2 is YYREEE (reference sequence). V dropped 0 bases and J dropped 6 bases, with 9 bases sitting between them. The CDR3 runs to 13 residues.

This clone appeared a single time. This chain connects TRBV6-4 to TRBJ2-7, with 7 positions matching TRBD2. The V gene's germline CDR1 is MRHNA and CDR2 SNTAGT. The CDR3 has 13 residues. The V segment lost 8 bases and the J segment 0 bases; nucleotides outside the gene matches: 4. CDR3 amino acids: CASWRESSYEQYF. The CDR3 DNA is TGTGCCAGCTGGCGGGAGAGCTCCTACGAGCAGTACTTC.

This chain uses TRBV28 with TRBJ2-2, with D perhaps matching TRBD1 or TRBD2 (5 bases each). The CDR3 runs to 16 residues. Trimming shortened V by 6 bases and J by 0 bases, and 14 bases separated the two germline ends. Germline-derived CDR1 and CDR2 are MDHEN and SYDVKM. CDR3 nucleotides: TGTGCCAGCAGGGGGATCGGGACGTCGAACACCGGGGAGCTGTTTTTT. Residues: CASRGIGTSNTGELFF.

The DNA for the CDR3 is TGTGCCAGCAGCTCGACAGGGGGCCTGAACGTGGGGGAGCTGTTTTTT. Translation: CASSSTGGLNVGELFF. The chain combines TRBV11-2 with TRBJ2-2, with 10 bases identical to TRBD1. Germline V CDR1 and CDR2: SGHAT, FQNNGV. The CDR3 totals 16 residues. The J segment lost 8 bases and the V segment lost 4 bases, leaving 10 bases of the junction unmatched.

V gene TRBV27 combines with J gene TRBJ2-3; D remains ambiguous. V was trimmed by 6 bases and J by 6 bases, leaving 16 bases between them. This CDR3 is 14 amino acids long. Germline loops: CDR1 MNHEY, CDR2 SMNVEV (reference sequence). DNA for the CDR3: TGTGCCAGCAGCTCCGGGCCAAGAAGGGATACGCAGTATTTT. Translated, it gives CASSSGPRRDTQYF.

This clone has a handful of counts. The chain is built from TRBV28 and TRBJ1-5; the match to TRBD1 covers 8 bases. Per germline, CDR1 MDHEN and CDR2 SYDVKM. After removal of 6 bases from V and 6 bases from J, the junction contained 7 bases not matched to a gene. The CDR3 extends over 14 amino acids. The CDR3 here is CASSVGQGRQPQHF. The DNA of the CDR3 is TGTGCCAGCAGCGTCGGACAGGGCCGTCAGCCCCAGCATTTT.

This clone has a single count. This chain uses TRBV10-1 with TRBJ2-3; either TRBD1 or TRBD2 may supply D (5 bases each). Trimming stripped 6 bases from V and 3 bases from J, with 13 bases between. Germline assignment: CDR1 WNHNN and CDR2 SYGVQD (reference sequence). CDR3 size: 14 residues. CDR3 amino acids: CASRRGGPTDTQYF. CDR3 DNA: TGCGCCAGCAGGAGGGGCGGACCTACAGATACGCAGTATTTT.

This clone was seen a few times. CDR3: CASSQVPGQGVGRTYEQYF. Here the CDR3 DNA reads TGTGCCAGCAGTCAAGTCCCGGGACAAGGTGTGGGACGGACCTACGAGCAGTACTTC. V is TRBV6-1 and J is TRBJ2-7; D is perhaps TRBD1 (6 bases). The germline V gene encodes CDR1 MNHNS and CDR2 SASEGT. Trimming removed 5 bases at V and 2 bases at J, with 28 bases between. CDR3 length: 19 amino acids.

J is TRBJ1-2 and V is TRBV9; 8 nucleotides line up with TRBD1. This CDR3 spans 17 amino acids. Losses at the gene ends were 0 bases for V and 8 bases for J; bases not matched to a gene: 15. CDR1 SGDLS and CDR2 YYNGEE come from the germline V gene. CDR3 in DNA: TGTGCCAGCAGCGTAGCTTGGGCGTCAGGGGGCCGGCAGGGCTACACCTTC. Protein sequence: CASSVAWASGGRQGYTF.

The chain has TRBV7-2 and TRBJ2-1; D is ambiguous. CDR3 length equals 14 residues. The V end lost 0 bases, the J end lost 8 bases, and 11 bases lay between the germline ends. The V gene's germline CDR1 is SGHTA and CDR2 FQGNSA. CDR3 sequence (DNA): TGTGCCAGCAGCTTAGCCCGGCAGTCAGATGAGCAGTTCTTC. Translation gives CASSLARQSDEQFF.